The 29 T cell receptor beta chains given below trace back to one sample, sequenced in a study of shared clonotypes between healthy human individuals. The table came from immunoSEQ multiplex PCR; TCRdb's copy has only in-frame clones and leaves some out. The data contain roughly 2.5 million clones, 90% to 95% of them seen just once; the ten biggest clones take up over 0.12%. Sequenced sample: naive CD4+ T cells sorted from blood. Subset of the sample: CD45RA+ positively selected. Receptors originate from a man aged 18 to 30 in good health.

The chain links TRBV7-2 to TRBJ2-7, with 7 bases aligning to TRBD1. Losses at the gene ends were 6 bases for V and 3 bases for J; bases not matched to a gene: 11. From germline, CDR1 is SGHTA and CDR2 FQGNSA. The CDR3 length is 15 residues. The chain's CDR3 is CASSPLGTVNYEQYF. Here the CDR3 DNA reads TGTGCCAGCAGTCCGCTAGGGACAGTAAACTACGAGCAGTACTTC.

This clone showed up just a few times. V and J are TRBV6-6 and TRBJ1-2; TRBD1 is a possible D gene (5 bases). Trimming took off 6 bases at V and 2 bases at J, with 10 bases between the two ends. This CDR3 is built from 13 residues. Germline CDR1 and CDR2: MNHNY and SVGAGI (reference sequence). This chain's CDR3 is CASSGTGNYGYTF. The DNA for the CDR3 is TGTGCCAGCAGCGGGACCGGGAACTATGGCTACACCTTC.

The gene calls are TRBV18 and TRBJ1-2, with TRBD1 matching 7 bases. This CDR3 is built from 16 residues. The germline V gene has CDR1 KGHSH and CDR2 LQKENI. J gave up 7 bases and V 2 bases, and 13 bases lay outside the gene matches. CDR3 residues: CASSPTGRTGFGGYTF. The CDR3 region has the DNA TGTGCCAGCTCACCAACGGGTAGGACAGGCTTTGGTGGCTACACCTTC.

The chain joins TRBV7-6 to TRBJ1-4, with TRBD1 matching over 7 bases. After removal of 5 bases from V and 7 bases from J, the junction contained 4 bases not matched to a gene. The CDR3 has 13 amino acids. The germline gives CDR1 SGHVS, CDR2 FNYEAQ. The CDR3 region is CASSRQGSEKLFF. The CDR3 DNA reads TGTGCCAGCAGCCGACAGGGCAGTGAAAAACTGTTTTTT. The full variable domain, with the rest looked up from reference TRBV7-6 and TRBJ1-4, is GAGVSQSPRYKVTKRGQDVALRCDPISGHVSLYWYRQALGQGPEFLTYFNYEAQQDKSGLPNDRFSAERPEGSISTLTIQRTEQRDSAMYRCASSRQGSEKLFFGSGTQLSVL.

This chain connects TRBV11-2 to TRBJ2-7, with a possible D match to TRBD1 (6 bases). The germline CDR1 and CDR2 sequences are SGHAT and FQNNGV. The CDR3 has 12 residues. V dropped 6 bases and J dropped 4 bases, with 10 bases sitting between them. The CDR3 here is CASRIQGYEQYF. The CDR3, as DNA: TGTGCCAGCAGGATACAGGGTTACGAGCAGTACTTC.

The chain uses TRBV21-1 and TRBJ1-4. TRBV21-1 corresponds to a pseudogene. This CDR3 is built from 17 residues. This CDR3 is CASPPRAGLYTNEKLFF. Written as DNA, the CDR3 is TGTGCCAGCCCCCCCAGGGCAGGACTCTACACTAATGAAAAACTGTTTTTT.

Points on this clone: This CDR3 is also generated by other DNA sequences in the sample. The V gene is TRBV28, the J gene TRBJ1-2; possible D gene TRBD1, 6 bases. Trimming took 3 bases from V and 4 from J, leaving 12 bases between them. The CDR3 is 14 amino acids. Germline values: CDR1 MDHEN, CDR2 SYDVKM. In DNA form, the CDR3 reads TGTGCCAGCAGTTTCTCGGACAGATTCTATGGCTACACCTTC. As protein: CASSFSDRFYGYTF.

The chain uses TRBV28 and TRBJ1-5, with TRBD1 as a possible D gene (5 bases). CDR1 and CDR2 from the germline V gene are MDHEN and SYDVKM. The length of the CDR3 is 14 residues. With 8 bases removed from V and 3 bases from J, the gap between germline ends came to 14 bases. Here the CDR3 reads CASAGRDNNQPQHF. Written as DNA, the CDR3 is TGTGCCAGCGCCGGCAGGGATAACAATCAGCCCCAGCATTTT.

The chain joins TRBV9 to TRBJ1-3; D unresolved. CDR3 length: 15 residues. The V end lost 0 bases, the J end lost 1 base, and 8 bases lay between the germline ends. Germline V gene sequence: CDR1 SGDLS, CDR2 YYNGEE. This chain's CDR3 is CASSVGKGSGNTIYF. As DNA, the CDR3 is TGTGCCAGCAGCGTAGGGAAGGGATCTGGAAACACCATATATTTT.

V is TRBV23-1 and J is TRBJ1-1, with TRBD1 identical over 9 bases. TRBV23-1 is an ORF; its function is uncertain. This CDR3 is 15 amino acids long. The V and J ends lost 3 bases and 0 bases, in that order; junction bases with no gene match: 2. This CDR3 reads CASSHGQGMNTEAFF. DNA of the CDR3: TGCGCCAGCAGTCACGGACAGGGGATGAACACTGAAGCTTTCTTT.

This chain connects TRBV5-6 to TRBJ2-5; D uncertain. Trimming left V 4 bases short and J 1 base short, with 14 bases between. The CDR3 has 15 amino acids. Per germline, CDR1 SGHDT and CDR2 YYEEEE. The DNA of the CDR3 is TGTGCCAGCAGCGTAGGCTACATGGGCCAAGAGACCCAGTACTTC. It is translated as CASSVGYMGQETQYF.

This rearrangement joins TRBV30 to TRBJ2-1; 8 bases map to TRBD2. The germline CDR1 and CDR2 sequences are GTSNPN and SVGIG (reference sequence). V was pared by 3 bases and J by 6 bases, with 16 bases of the junction left unmatched. The CDR3 has 17 amino acids. The CDR3 loop is CAWSSTLLAGTGNEQFF. DNA of the CDR3: TGTGCCTGGAGCTCCACCCTGCTAGCGGGTACAGGCAATGAGCAGTTCTTC.

The chain is built from TRBV10-3 and TRBJ2-7, with 8 bases identical to TRBD1. Trimming removed 11 bases from V and 1 base from J; junction bases left unmatched: 7. The CDR3 spans 13 residues. In germline, CDR1 is ENHRY, CDR2 SYGVKD. This chain's CDR3 is CASFGDRSYEQYF. As DNA, the CDR3 is TGTGCCTCCTTCGGGGACAGGTCCTACGAGCAGTACTTC.

This clone showed up just a few times. The V gene is TRBV20-1, the J gene TRBJ1-1; D unresolved. The CDR3 totals 11 residues. Trimming pared 6 bases from V and 4 bases from J, leaving 9 bases between. Per germline, CDR1 DFQATT and CDR2 SNEGSKA (reference sequence). CDR3 in DNA: TGCAGTGCCTGGTCAGGCACTGAAGCTTTCTTT. The encoded protein is CSAWSGTEAFF.

The chain is built from TRBV18 and TRBJ2-7, with D hard to call. This CDR3 spans 13 amino acids. In germline, CDR1 is KGHSH, CDR2 LQKENI. V lost 2 bases, J lost 6 bases, and 11 bases lay in between. CDR3 residues: CASSPCSQCEQYF. The CDR3 nucleotides are TGTGCCAGCTCACCATGCTCACAGTGCGAGCAGTACTTC.

Only one count was recorded for this clone. This chain links TRBV19 with TRBJ1-1; D is perhaps TRBD1 (5 bases). V lost 4 bases to trimming and J lost 0 bases, with 12 bases between them. CDR3 length: 15 amino acids. Germline lookup yields CDR1 LNHDA and CDR2 SQIVND (reference sequence). The CDR3 region is CASSKRDGVNTEAFF. In nucleotides, the CDR3 is TGTGCCAGTAGTAAAAGGGACGGAGTGAACACTGAAGCTTTCTTT. Based on the CDR3 plus reference TRBV19 and TRBJ1-1, the full variable domain is DGGITQSPKYLFRKEGQNVTLSCEQNLNHDAMYWYRQDPGQGLRLIYYSQIVNDFQKGDIAEGYSVSREKKESFPLTVTSAQKNPTAFYLCASSKRDGVNTEAFFGQGTRLTVV.

This clone was found a few times. The V call is TRBV7-9, the J call TRBJ1-2; D gene uncertain. With 5 bases removed from V and 1 base from J, the gap between germline ends came to 5 bases. Germline assignment: CDR1 SEHNR and CDR2 FQNEAQ (reference sequence). CDR3 length: 12 amino acids. The chain's CDR3 is CASSRSNYGYTF. The CDR3 coding sequence is TGTGCCAGCAGCCGAAGTAACTATGGCTACACCTTC.

This rearrangement joins TRBV7-9 to TRBJ1-4; 11 bases fit TRBD1. Germline CDR1 SEHNR, CDR2 FQNEAQ (reference sequence). V dropped 5 bases and J dropped 7; count of bases not matched to a gene: 6. The CDR3 sequence is 15 residues long. As DNA, the CDR3 is TGTGCCAGCAGCAAGGGACAGGGGGAGATTGAAAAACTGTTTTTT. The encoded protein is CASSKGQGEIEKLFF.

J is TRBJ1-4 and V is TRBV28, with TRBD1 as a possible D gene (5 bases). V was shortened by 2 bases and J by 5 bases, with 12 bases between the two germline ends. This CDR3 has 15 residues. The germline gives CDR1 MDHEN, CDR2 SYDVKM. The CDR3 nucleotides read TGTGCCAGCAGTTTACTGGCAGGGATGAATGAAAAACTGTTTTTT. Residues: CASSLLAGMNEKLFF. Using reference TRBV28 and TRBJ1-4 for the parts outside the CDR3, the full variable domain is DVKVTQSSRYLVKRTGEKVFLECVQDMDHENMFWYRQDPGLGLRLIYFSYDVKMKEKGDIPEGYSVSREKKERFSLILESASTNQTSMYLCASSLLAGMNEKLFFGSGTQLSVL.

This clone was recorded only once. V gene TRBV28 combines with J gene TRBJ2-7, with 8 bases matching TRBD1. V lost 4 bases, J lost 4 bases, and 27 bases stayed unmatched. The CDR3 sequence is 21 residues long. CDR1 and CDR2 (germline): MDHEN, SYDVKM. The CDR3 loop is CASSSVAGLSGTGTRAYEQYF. As DNA, the CDR3 is TGTGCCAGCAGTTCCGTAGCCGGTCTGTCCGGGACAGGCACGCGAGCATACGAGCAGTACTTC.

This clone was observed a handful of times. V usage is TRBV19 and J usage is TRBJ2-1; no reliable D call. Per germline, CDR1 LNHDA and CDR2 SQIVND (reference sequence). The CDR3 runs to 12 residues. V was cut by 3 bases and J by 7 bases, with 7 bases left in between. This CDR3 reads CASSIGWNEQFF. The DNA for the CDR3 is TGTGCCAGTAGTATCGGGTGGAATGAGCAGTTCTTC.

The rearrangement uses TRBV5-6 and TRBJ1-5; weak D call: TRBD1 (5 bases). This CDR3 comprises 15 residues. Between the trimmed V and J ends, which lost 4 bases and 2 bases, there was a span of 13 bases. CDR1 is SGHDT and CDR2 is YYEEEE in the germline V gene. The CDR3 sequence is CASSLGPPGNQPQHF. The CDR3 bases are TGTGCCAGCAGCCTGGGGCCCCCTGGCAATCAGCCCCAGCATTTT.

This clone has just one count. CDR3 DNA sequence: TGTGCCAGCAGCCTTGGGAGGGGTGGCACTGAAGCTTTCTTT. Translation: CASSLGRGGTEAFF. The chain uses TRBV9 and TRBJ1-1, with D perhaps matching TRBD1 (5 bases). CDR1 SGDLS and CDR2 YYNGEE come from the germline V gene. V was shortened by 4 bases and J by 4 bases, with 14 bases between the two germline ends. This CDR3 is 14 amino acids long.

The chain carries TRBV4-1 and TRBJ2-7, with 7 bases lining up with TRBD1. The CDR3 has 15 amino acids. With 1 base clipped from V and 5 bases from J, the junction kept 8 bases outside the gene matches. The V gene's germline CDR1 is MGHRA and CDR2 YSYEKL. DNA for the CDR3: TGCGCCAGCAGCCAAGTATCGAGGGGGCGAGACGAGCAGTACTTC. Translating gives CASSQVSRGRDEQYF.

Comment on this clone: Other DNA sequences in this sample translate to the same CDR3. The chain combines TRBV19 with TRBJ1-5, with TRBD1 matching over 10 bases. The CDR3 has 16 amino acids. V dropped 1 base and J dropped 2; count of bases not matched to a gene: 2. Germline CDR1 is LNHDA and CDR2 is SQIVND (reference sequence). The CDR3 spells CASSIGGTGGNQPQHF. CDR3 nucleotide sequence: TGTGCCAGTAGTATAGGGGGGACAGGGGGCAATCAGCCCCAGCATTTT. The variable domain in full, with the rest retrieved from reference TRBV19 and TRBJ1-5, is DGGITQSPKYLFRKEGQNVTLSCEQNLNHDAMYWYRQDPGQGLRLIYYSQIVNDFQKGDIAEGYSVSREKKESFPLTVTSAQKNPTAFYLCASSIGGTGGNQPQHFGDGTRLSIL.

The chain joins TRBV10-3 to TRBJ2-7; 11 positions match TRBD2. Germline V lookup: CDR1 ENHRY, CDR2 SYGVKD. J gave up 4 bases and V 2 bases, and 1 base lay outside the gene matches. The CDR3 sequence is 14 residues long. The CDR3 region is CAISEASGRYEQYF. Here the CDR3 DNA reads TGTGCCATCAGTGAGGCTAGCGGGAGGTACGAGCAGTACTTC.

V and J are TRBV12-2 and TRBJ2-3; the table's D gene call, TRBD2, was not cross checked with the DNA. TRBV12-2 is deemed a pseudogene. The CDR3 covers 16 residues. The CDR3 region has the DNA TGTGCAAGTCGCTTAGGGTCTAGCCCGTGCACAGATACGCAGTATTTT. Translating gives CASRLGSSPCTDTQYF.

This clone was observed a few times. The chain joins TRBV4-1 to TRBJ1-4, with no clear D. The CDR3 runs 15 residues. V shed 0 bases and J shed 4 bases, with 9 bases lying between them. Germline CDR1 is MGHRA and CDR2 is YSYEKL. CDR3 in amino acids: CASSQEGQLNEKLFF. In nucleotides, the CDR3 is TGCGCCAGCAGCCAAGAAGGTCAGCTTAATGAAAAACTGTTTTTT.

J is TRBJ2-7 and V is TRBV19; 7 bases align to TRBD2. The CDR3 sequence is 15 residues long. Germline lookup yields CDR1 LNHDA and CDR2 SQIVND (reference sequence). With 6 bases clipped from V and 2 bases from J, the junction kept 10 bases outside the gene matches. CDR3 nucleotides: TGTGCCAGTAGCACCAGGGAGGGGAGCGCCTACGAGCAGTACTTC. It codes for CASSTREGSAYEQYF.